This T cell receptor beta chain is from a study of cytomegalovirus exposure and HLA in healthy donors. J lost 1 base, V lost 7 bases, and 15 bases had no gene match. The CDR3 is made up of 18 amino acids. Sequencing used immunoSEQ multiplex PCR; TCRdb keeps in-frame clones, though not all of them. The sample records about 360,000 clones, 86% being singletons. The sequence came from a woman aged 18-30 years in good health and CMV-seronegative. Material: PBMCs. The rearrangement joins TRBV23-1 to TRBJ2-1; 8 bases match TRBD2. TRBV23-1 is an ORF, and what it does is uncertain. The chain's CDR3 is CASIPNERLAGSYNEQFF. The CDR3 DNA reads TGCGCCAGCATCCCCAATGAGAGGCTAGCGGGTTCCTACAATGAGCAGTTCTTC.